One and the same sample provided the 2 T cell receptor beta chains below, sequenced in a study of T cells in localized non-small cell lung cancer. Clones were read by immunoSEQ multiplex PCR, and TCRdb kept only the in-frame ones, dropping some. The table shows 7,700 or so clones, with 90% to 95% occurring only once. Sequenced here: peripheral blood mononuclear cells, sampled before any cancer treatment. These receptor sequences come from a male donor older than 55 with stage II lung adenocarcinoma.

CDR3 loop: CASTQGGADTQYF. CDR3 in DNA: TGTGCCAGCACCCAGGGGGGCGCAGATACGCAGTATTTT. The rearrangement uses TRBV9 and TRBJ2-3, with D maybe TRBD1 (7 bases). The V end was cut by 6 bases, the J end by 4 bases, with 12 bases between. CDR3 length equals 13 residues. The germline V gene encodes CDR1 SGDLS and CDR2 YYNGEE.

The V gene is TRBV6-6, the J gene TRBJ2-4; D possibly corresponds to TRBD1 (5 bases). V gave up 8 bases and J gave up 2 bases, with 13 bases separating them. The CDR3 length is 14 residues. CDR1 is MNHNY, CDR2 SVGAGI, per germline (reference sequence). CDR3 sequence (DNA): TGTGCCAGCGGGCAGGGTAATCCCAAAAACATTCAGTACTTC. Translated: CASGQGNPKNIQYF.